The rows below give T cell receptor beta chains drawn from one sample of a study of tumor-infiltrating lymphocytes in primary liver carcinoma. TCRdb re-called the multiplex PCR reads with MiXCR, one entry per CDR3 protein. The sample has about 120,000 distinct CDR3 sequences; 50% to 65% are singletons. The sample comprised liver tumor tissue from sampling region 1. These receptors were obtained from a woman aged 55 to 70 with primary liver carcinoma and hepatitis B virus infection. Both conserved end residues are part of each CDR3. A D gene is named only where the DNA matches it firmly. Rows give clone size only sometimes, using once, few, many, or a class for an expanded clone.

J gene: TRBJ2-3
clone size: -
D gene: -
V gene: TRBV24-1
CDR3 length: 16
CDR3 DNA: TGTGCCACCAGTGACCCTGGGGACCGGAGCACAGATACGCAGTATTTT
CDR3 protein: CATSDPGDRSTDTQYF

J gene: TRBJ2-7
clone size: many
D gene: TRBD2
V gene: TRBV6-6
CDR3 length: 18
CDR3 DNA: TGTGCCAGCAGTTACAATCCTCTCGGGACTAGCGGGAGTTATGAGCAGTACTTC
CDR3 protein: CASSYNPLGTSGSYEQYF

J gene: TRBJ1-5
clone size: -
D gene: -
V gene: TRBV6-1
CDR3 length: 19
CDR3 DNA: TGTGCCAGCATGGAACTGGAGAGTCGGTATGGTTATAGCAATCAGCCCCGGCATTTT
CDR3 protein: CASMELESRYGYSNQPRHF

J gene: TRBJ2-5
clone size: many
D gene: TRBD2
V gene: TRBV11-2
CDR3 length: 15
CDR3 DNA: TGTGCCGGCAGCCTAGGAGCGGGAGTATCGGAGACCCAGTACTTC
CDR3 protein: CAGSLGAGVSETQYF

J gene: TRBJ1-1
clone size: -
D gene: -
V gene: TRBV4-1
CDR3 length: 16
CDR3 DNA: TGCCCCAGCAGCCAAGATGGGGAGTCCATGAACACTGAAGCTTTCTTT
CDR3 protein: CPSSQDGESMNTEAFF

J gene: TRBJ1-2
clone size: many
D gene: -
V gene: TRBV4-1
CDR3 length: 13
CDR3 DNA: TGCGCCAGCAGCCGGGACATAAGGGGTGGCTACACCTTC
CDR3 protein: CASSRDIRGGYTF

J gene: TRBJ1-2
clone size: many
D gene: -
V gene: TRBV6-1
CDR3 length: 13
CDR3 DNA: TGTGCCAGCAGTGAAGCAGCCTCCTATGGCTACACCTTC
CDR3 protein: CASSEAASYGYTF

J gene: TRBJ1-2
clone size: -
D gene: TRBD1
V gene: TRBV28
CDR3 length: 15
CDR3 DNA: TGTGCCACGGCGACAGGGGCTTATACTAACTATGGCTACACCTTC
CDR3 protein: CATATGAYTNYGYTF

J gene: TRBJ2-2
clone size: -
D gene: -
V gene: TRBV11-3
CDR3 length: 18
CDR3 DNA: TGTGCCAACAGCTCCCCGCTGTGGGACTCGGGCACCCCCGGGGAGCTGTTTTTT
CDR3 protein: CANSSPLWDSGTPGELFF

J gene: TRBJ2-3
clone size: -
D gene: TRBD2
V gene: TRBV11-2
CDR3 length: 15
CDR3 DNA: TGTGCCAGCAGCCCTGGACTAGTGGGCCCATATATGCAGTATTTT
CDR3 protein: CASSPGLVGPYMQYF

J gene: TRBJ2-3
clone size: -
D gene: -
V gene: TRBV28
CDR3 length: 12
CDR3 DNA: TGTGCCAGTAGTACGATAACAGATACGCATTATTTT
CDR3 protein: CASSTITDTHYF

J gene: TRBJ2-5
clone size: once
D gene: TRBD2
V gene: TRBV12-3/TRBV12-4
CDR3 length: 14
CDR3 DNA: TGTGCCAACAGTCCGTCTAGCGGGAAAGAGACCCGGTACTTC
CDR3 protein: CANSPSSGKETRYF

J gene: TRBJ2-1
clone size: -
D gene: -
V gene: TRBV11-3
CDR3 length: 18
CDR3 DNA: TGTGCCAGCAGCTCAATCTTCAGCTCACTAATTACCTACAATGAGCAGTTCTTC
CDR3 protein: CASSSIFSSLITYNEQFF

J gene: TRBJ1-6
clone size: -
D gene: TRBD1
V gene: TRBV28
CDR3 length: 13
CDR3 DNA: TGTGCCAGCAGCAACAGGGGAAATTCACCCCTCCACTTT
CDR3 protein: CASSNRGNSPLHF

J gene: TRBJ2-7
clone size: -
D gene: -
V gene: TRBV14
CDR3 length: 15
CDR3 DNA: TGTGCCAGCAGCCAAGATCTAGGGACCACCTACGAGCAGTACTTC
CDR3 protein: CASSQDLGTTYEQYF

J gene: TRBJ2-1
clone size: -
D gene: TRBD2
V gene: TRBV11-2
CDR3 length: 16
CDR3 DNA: TGTGCCAGCAGCTGGACTAGCGGGAGCCGTGGGAATGAGCAGTTCTTC
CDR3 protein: CASSWTSGSRGNEQFF

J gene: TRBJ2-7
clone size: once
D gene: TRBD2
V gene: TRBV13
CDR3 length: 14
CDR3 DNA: TGTGCCAGTAGGAAAGGGAGGGGCGCATACGAGCAGCACTTC
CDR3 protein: CASRKGRGAYEQHF

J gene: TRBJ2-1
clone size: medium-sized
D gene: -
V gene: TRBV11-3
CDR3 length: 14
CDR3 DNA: TGTGCCAGCAGCTTAGATAACCAAGGAGTGGAGCAGTTCTTC
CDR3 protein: CASSLDNQGVEQFF

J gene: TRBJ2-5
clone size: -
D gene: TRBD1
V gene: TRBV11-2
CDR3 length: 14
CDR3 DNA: TGTGCCAGCAGCTTAGAGGGACAGGCCAGCGGCCTGTACTTC
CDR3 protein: CASSLEGQASGLYF

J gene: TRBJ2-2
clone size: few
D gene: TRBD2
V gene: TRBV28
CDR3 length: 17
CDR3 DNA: TGTGCCACCGCTGGTGGGAAACTAGCGGGGAACACCGGGGAGCTGTTTTTT
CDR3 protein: CATAGGKLAGNTGELFF